This is a list of T cell receptor beta chains from one sample in a study of identical twins. TCRdb passed the 5' RACE reads through MiXCR, listing each CDR3 protein once. The table lists around 670,000 distinct CDR3 sequences, roughly 6% of them singletons. Material for sequencing was naive T cells sorted from blood. The origin of the receptors is a man between 18 and 35 years old in good health. Each CDR3 is given with its conserved first and last residue. Fields, in order: CDR3 protein, CDR3 DNA, J gene, V gene, clone size, D gene. A D gene is named only where the DNA matches it firmly. The listing skips clone size in some rows; elsewhere it reads once, few, many or a size class.

CASSLSAQGSYNEQFF,TGTGCCAGCAGTTTATCGGCTCAGGGGTCCTACAATGAGCAGTTCTTC,TRBJ2-1,TRBV27,many,.
CASSLLAGDSYEQYF,TGCGCCAGCAGCTTACTAGCGGGAGACTCCTACGAGCAGTACTTC,TRBJ2-7,TRBV5-1,many,TRBD2
CASGQGRDWSSYEQYF,TGTGCCAGCGGGCAGGGGAGGGACTGGAGCTCCTACGAGCAGTACTTC,TRBJ2-7,TRBV6-2/TRBV6-3,few,.
CSARQRSGTNYNEQFF,TGCAGTGCTAGACAAAGGAGTGGGACTAACTACAATGAGCAGTTCTTC,TRBJ2-1,TRBV20-1,many,TRBD2
CAIRGLTGELFF,TGTGCCATTCGTGGTCTCACCGGGGAGCTGTTTTTT,TRBJ2-2,TRBV2,.,.
CSAHAAPTSMYTGELFF,TGCAGTGCTCACGCCGCCCCGACTAGCATGTACACCGGGGAGCTGTTTTTT,TRBJ2-2,TRBV20-1,many,TRBD2
CASRGQGHGGYTF,TGTGCCAGCAGGGGACAGGGCCACGGTGGCTACACCTTC,TRBJ1-2,TRBV12-3/TRBV12-4,many,TRBD1
CASSQRGGNTIYF,TGTGCCAGCAGCCAGAGGGGCGGAAACACCATATATTTT,TRBJ1-3,TRBV12-3/TRBV12-4,many,.
CAWSGRGTAQPQHF,TGTGCCTGGAGTGGCCGTGGCACCGCTCAGCCCCAGCATTTT,TRBJ1-5,TRBV30,few,.
CASSAGYGYTF,TGTGCCAGCAGTGCAGGTTATGGCTACACCTTC,TRBJ1-2,TRBV12-3/TRBV12-4,.,.
CASSLLGTDSYNEQFF,TGTGCCAGCAGCTTATTGGGGACAGACTCCTACAATGAGCAGTTCTTC,TRBJ2-1,TRBV7-9,many,TRBD1
CASSLSGRYEQYF,TGCGCCAGCAGCTTATCCGGACGGTACGAGCAGTACTTC,TRBJ2-7,TRBV5-1,many,.
CASSSLDRAINTGELFF,TGTGCCAGCAGCTCACTGGACAGGGCAATCAACACCGGGGAGCTGTTTTTT,TRBJ2-2,TRBV7-7,.,TRBD1
CASSLSATNEKLFF,TGTGCCAGCAGTTTGTCGGCAACTAATGAAAAACTGTTTTTT,TRBJ1-4,TRBV12-3/TRBV12-4,many,.
CASAEGPGELFF,TGTGCCTCGGCGGAAGGGCCCGGGGAGCTGTTTTTT,TRBJ2-2,TRBV15,many,.
CASSFLAEETQYF,TGTGCCAGCAGCTTCCTAGCGGAGGAGACCCAGTACTTC,TRBJ2-5,TRBV7-3,.,TRBD2
CASSQAEQSNVLTF,TGTGCCAGCAGCCAAGCAGAGCAGTCCAACGTCCTGACTTTC,TRBJ2-6,TRBV14,many,.
CSARADRGDSSGKLFF,TGCAGTGCTCGAGCCGACAGGGGGGACTCATCAGGGAAACTGTTTTTT,TRBJ1-4,TRBV20-1,.,TRBD1
CASSSSSGLAGANVLTF,TGTGCCAGCAGCTCCTCCTCCGGTTTAGCCGGGGCCAACGTCCTGACTTTC,TRBJ2-6,TRBV7-8,.,.
CASSQVAAEQFF,TGCGCCAGCAGCCAGGTAGCAGCAGAGCAGTTCTTC,TRBJ2-1,TRBV4-1,.,.
CASSLAGTGAPEAFF,TGCGCCAGCAGCTTGGCCGGGACAGGGGCTCCTGAAGCTTTCTTT,TRBJ1-1,TRBV5-1,many,TRBD1
CASSQGSGVSAYNEQFF,TGCGCCAGCAGCCAAGGTTCCGGGGTTAGCGCCTACAATGAGCAGTTCTTC,TRBJ2-1,TRBV4-1,.,.
CSAGAPEGGGTDTQYF,TGCAGTGCTGGAGCACCCGAGGGGGGTGGCACAGATACGCAGTATTTT,TRBJ2-3,TRBV20-1,.,.
CSARGDRGSPLHF,TGCAGTGCCAGGGGGGACAGGGGTTCACCCCTCCACTTT,TRBJ1-6,TRBV20-1,many,TRBD1
CASSRPGQGLNEQFF,TGTGCCAGCAGCCGTCCGGGACAGGGGCTGAATGAGCAGTTCTTC,TRBJ2-1,TRBV7-9,many,TRBD1
CASSLVGGRAGDTQYF,TGTGCCAGCAGCTTAGTTGGCGGGAGGGCCGGAGATACGCAGTATTTT,TRBJ2-3,TRBV7-2,.,TRBD2
CASSLDGRNNQPQHF,TGCGCCAGCAGCTTGGATGGACGGAACAATCAGCCCCAGCATTTT,TRBJ1-5,TRBV5-1,few,.
CASSGSSSYNSPLHF,TGTGCCAGTTCGGGATCCAGCTCCTATAATTCACCCCTCCACTTT,TRBJ1-6,TRBV12-3/TRBV12-4,many,.
CASGLDISNYGYTF,TGTGCCAGCGGATTGGACATCTCTAACTATGGCTACACCTTC,TRBJ1-2,TRBV12-3/TRBV12-4,few,.
CSARGAQLWQFF,TGCAGTGCTAGGGGGGCCCAGCTGTGGCAGTTCTTC,TRBJ2-1,TRBV20-1,.,.
CASSIAGNGYTF,TGTGCCAGCAGTATCGCCGGGAATGGCTACACCTTC,TRBJ1-2,TRBV6-5,many,.
CASSENGQLNQPQHF,TGTGCCAGCAGTGAGAATGGACAGTTAAACCAGCCCCAGCATTTT,TRBJ1-5,TRBV2,few,.
CASSLVQNYGYTF,TGTGCCAGCAGTTTAGTACAAAACTATGGCTACACCTTC,TRBJ1-2,TRBV12-3/TRBV12-4,.,.
CASSQEAPDTQYF,TGTGCCAGCAGCCAAGAGGCTCCAGATACGCAGTATTTT,TRBJ2-3,TRBV3-1,many,.
CASSESGRAGDTQYF,TGTGCCAGCAGTGAGAGCGGGAGGGCCGGAGATACGCAGTATTTT,TRBJ2-3,TRBV2,few,TRBD2
CAISGLAAYEQYF,TGTGCCATCAGTGGACTAGCGGCTTACGAGCAGTACTTC,TRBJ2-7,TRBV10-3,many,TRBD2
CASSPSGRIHEQYF,TGTGCCAGCAGTCCCTCAGGGAGAATCCACGAGCAGTACTTC,TRBJ2-7,TRBV12-3/TRBV12-4,many,.
CASSQDLVGRQETQYF,TGTGCCAGCAGCCAAGATCTGGTCGGGAGACAAGAGACCCAGTACTTC,TRBJ2-5,TRBV3-1,.,.
CASSYAGSYNEQFF,TGTGCCAGCAGTTACGCCGGCTCCTACAATGAGCAGTTCTTC,TRBJ2-1,TRBV6-5,many,.
CASSLAQGGSMTDTQYF,TGTGCCAGCAGCTTAGCGCAGGGGGGGAGTATGACAGATACGCAGTATTTT,TRBJ2-3,TRBV7-6,few,.
CASSPYGTGVAFF,TGTGCCAGCAGTCCATATGGGACAGGGGTAGCTTTCTTT,TRBJ1-1,TRBV27,many,TRBD1
CSAIPPGRFRSDTQYF,TGCAGTGCTATTCCCCCCGGGCGGTTTCGGTCGGATACGCAGTATTTT,TRBJ2-3,TRBV20-1,many,.
CASSYSYYQYF,TGTGCCAGCAGTTACTCTTATTACCAGTATTTT,TRBJ2-3,TRBV6-5,many,.
CAWSVGTLNTGELFF,TGTGCCTGGAGTGTAGGGACACTTAACACCGGGGAGCTGTTTTTT,TRBJ2-2,TRBV30,.,.
CASRGREGGTEAFF,TGTGCCAGCAGAGGCAGGGAAGGAGGCACTGAAGCTTTCTTT,TRBJ1-1,TRBV12-3/TRBV12-4,many,.
CAISDPGQNYEQYF,TGTGCCATCAGTGACCCGGGACAGAACTACGAGCAGTACTTC,TRBJ2-7,TRBV10-3,many,TRBD1
CAISESDRFFTGELFF,TGTGCCATCAGTGAGTCGGACAGGTTCTTCACCGGGGAGCTGTTTTTT,TRBJ2-2,TRBV10-3,many,TRBD1
CASSLSIAGNEQFF,TGTGCCAGCAGCTTAAGTATAGCGGGAAATGAGCAGTTCTTC,TRBJ2-1,TRBV11-2,many,TRBD2
CASSLEDRPTGELFF,TGTGCCAGCAGCCTCGAGGACAGGCCCACCGGGGAGCTGTTTTTT,TRBJ2-2,TRBV11-2,many,TRBD1
CAWSTQGGSIYGYTF,TGTGCCTGGAGTACCCAGGGTGGATCTATATATGGCTACACCTTC,TRBJ1-2,TRBV30,few,.
CASYYTGQQETQYF,TGCGCCAGCTATTATACGGGACAGCAAGAGACCCAGTACTTC,TRBJ2-5,TRBV5-1,few,TRBD1
CAISEQGPNTGELFF,TGTGCCATCAGTGAGCAGGGGCCGAACACCGGGGAGCTGTTTTTT,TRBJ2-2,TRBV10-3,many,.
CASSHSSGSYNEQFF,TGTGCCAGTAGCCATTCATCGGGCTCCTACAATGAGCAGTTCTTC,TRBJ2-1,TRBV19,.,.
CASLKGDTQYF,TGTGCCAGCCTAAAAGGAGATACGCAGTATTTT,TRBJ2-3,TRBV28,many,.
CASSQGGGRAETQYF,TGTGCCAGCAGCCAGGGGGGCGGCAGGGCAGAGACCCAGTACTTC,TRBJ2-5,TRBV7-6,few,.
CSARIQGNTEAFF,TGCAGTGCTAGGATACAGGGGAACACTGAAGCTTTCTTT,TRBJ1-1,TRBV20-1,many,.
CASSGLTGGASEQFF,TGTGCCAGCAGCGGACTAACAGGGGGCGCCTCTGAGCAGTTCTTC,TRBJ2-1,TRBV2,.,TRBD1